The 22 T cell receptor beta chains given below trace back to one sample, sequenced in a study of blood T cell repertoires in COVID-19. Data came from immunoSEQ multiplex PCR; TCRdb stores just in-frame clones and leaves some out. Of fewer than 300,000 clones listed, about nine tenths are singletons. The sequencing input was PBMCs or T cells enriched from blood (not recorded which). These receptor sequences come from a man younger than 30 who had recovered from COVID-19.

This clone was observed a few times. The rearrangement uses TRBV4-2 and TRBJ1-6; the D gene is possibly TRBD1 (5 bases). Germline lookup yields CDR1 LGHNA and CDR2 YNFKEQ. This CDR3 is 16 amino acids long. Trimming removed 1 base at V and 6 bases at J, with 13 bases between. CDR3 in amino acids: CASSQGPGEGNSPLHF. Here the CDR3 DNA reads TGTGCCAGCAGCCAAGGGCCGGGGGAAGGTAATTCACCCCTCCACTTT.

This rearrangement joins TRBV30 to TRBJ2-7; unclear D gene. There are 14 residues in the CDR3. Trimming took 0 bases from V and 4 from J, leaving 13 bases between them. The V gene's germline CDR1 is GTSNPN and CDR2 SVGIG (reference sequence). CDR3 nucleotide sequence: TGTGCCTGGAGTGTTTTCGTGGGCAGGTACGAGCAGTACTTC. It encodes CAWSVFVGRYEQYF.

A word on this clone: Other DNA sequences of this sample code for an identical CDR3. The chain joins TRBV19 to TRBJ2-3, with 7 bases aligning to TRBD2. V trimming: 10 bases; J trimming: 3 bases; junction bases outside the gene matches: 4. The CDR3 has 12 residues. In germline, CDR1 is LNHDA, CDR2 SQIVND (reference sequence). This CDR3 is CATGGSTDTQYF. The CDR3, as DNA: TGTGCCACCGGGGGGTCTACAGATACGCAGTATTTT.

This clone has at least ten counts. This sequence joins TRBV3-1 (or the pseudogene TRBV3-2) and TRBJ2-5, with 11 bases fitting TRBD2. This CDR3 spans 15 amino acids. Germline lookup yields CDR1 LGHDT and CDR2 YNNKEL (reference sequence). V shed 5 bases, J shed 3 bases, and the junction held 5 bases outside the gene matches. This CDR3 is CASSDSLAGEETQYF. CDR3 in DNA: TGTGCCAGCAGCGACTCACTAGCGGGAGAAGAGACCCAGTACTTC.

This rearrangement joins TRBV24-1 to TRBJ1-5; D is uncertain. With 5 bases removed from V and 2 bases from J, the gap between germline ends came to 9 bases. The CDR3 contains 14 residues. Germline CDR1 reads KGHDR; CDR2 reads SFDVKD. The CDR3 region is CATSGGSGNQPQHF. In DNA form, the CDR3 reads TGTGCCACCAGTGGAGGGTCGGGCAATCAGCCCCAGCATTTT.

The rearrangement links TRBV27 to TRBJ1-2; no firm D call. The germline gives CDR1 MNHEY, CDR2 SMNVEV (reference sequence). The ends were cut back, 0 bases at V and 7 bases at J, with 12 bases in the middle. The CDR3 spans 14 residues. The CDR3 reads CASSLSPGSGGYTF. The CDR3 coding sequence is TGTGCCAGCAGTTTATCGCCCGGGTCGGGTGGCTACACCTTC.

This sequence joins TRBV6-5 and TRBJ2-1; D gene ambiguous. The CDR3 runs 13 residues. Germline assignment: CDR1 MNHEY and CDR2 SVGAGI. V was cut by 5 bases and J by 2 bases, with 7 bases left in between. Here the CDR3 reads CASSIQAYNEQFF. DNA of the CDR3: TGTGCCAGCAGTATTCAGGCCTACAATGAGCAGTTCTTC.

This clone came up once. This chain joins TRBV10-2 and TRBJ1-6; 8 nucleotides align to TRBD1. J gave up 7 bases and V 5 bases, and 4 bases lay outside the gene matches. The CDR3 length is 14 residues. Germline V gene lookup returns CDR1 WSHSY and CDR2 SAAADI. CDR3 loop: CASSSGTGNSPLHF. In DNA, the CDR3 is TGCGCCAGCAGTTCCGGGACAGGAAATTCACCCCTCCACTTT.

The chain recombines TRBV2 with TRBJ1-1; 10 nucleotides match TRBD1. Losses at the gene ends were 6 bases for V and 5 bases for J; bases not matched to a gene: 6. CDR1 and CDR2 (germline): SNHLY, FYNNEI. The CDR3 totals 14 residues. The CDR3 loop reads CASRGRDRGTEAFF. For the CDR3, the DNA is TGTGCCAGCAGAGGGAGGGACAGGGGAACTGAAGCTTTCTTT.

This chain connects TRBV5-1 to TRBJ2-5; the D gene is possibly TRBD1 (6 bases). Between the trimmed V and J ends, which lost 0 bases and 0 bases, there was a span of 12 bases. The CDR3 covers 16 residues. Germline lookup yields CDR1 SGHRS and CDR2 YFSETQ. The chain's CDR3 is CASSLDGQLNQETQYF. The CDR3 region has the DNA TGCGCCAGCAGCTTGGATGGACAGCTTAACCAAGAGACCCAGTACTTC. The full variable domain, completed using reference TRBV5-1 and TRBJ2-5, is KAGVTQTPRYLIKTRGQQVTLSCSPISGHRSVSWYQQTPGQGLQFLFEYFSETQRNKGNFPGRFSGRQFSNSRSEMNVSTLELGDSALYLCASSLDGQLNQETQYFGPGTRLLVL.

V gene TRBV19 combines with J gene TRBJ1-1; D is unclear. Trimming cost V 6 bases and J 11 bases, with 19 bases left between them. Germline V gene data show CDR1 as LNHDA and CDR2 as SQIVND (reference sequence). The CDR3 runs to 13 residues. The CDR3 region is CASRNSLSWWAFF. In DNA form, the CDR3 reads TGTGCCAGTAGAAATAGTCTGTCCTGGTGGGCTTTCTTT.

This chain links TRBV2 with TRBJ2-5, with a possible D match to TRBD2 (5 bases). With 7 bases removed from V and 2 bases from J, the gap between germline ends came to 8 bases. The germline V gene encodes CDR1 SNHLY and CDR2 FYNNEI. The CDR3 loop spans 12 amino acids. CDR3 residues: CASTREQETQYF. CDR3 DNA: TGTGCCAGCACTAGGGAGCAAGAGACCCAGTACTTC.

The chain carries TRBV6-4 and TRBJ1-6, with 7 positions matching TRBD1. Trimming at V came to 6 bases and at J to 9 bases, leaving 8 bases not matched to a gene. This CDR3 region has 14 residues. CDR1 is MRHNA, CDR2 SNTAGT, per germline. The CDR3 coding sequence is TGTGCCAGCAGACAAGACAGGGATGGTTCACCCCTCCACTTT. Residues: CASRQDRDGSPLHF.

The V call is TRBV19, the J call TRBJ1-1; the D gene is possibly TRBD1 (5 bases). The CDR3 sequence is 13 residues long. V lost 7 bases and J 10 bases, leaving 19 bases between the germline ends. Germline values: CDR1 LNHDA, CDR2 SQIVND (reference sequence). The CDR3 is CASNPLLVGGAFF. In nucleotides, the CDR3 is TGTGCCAGTAATCCCCTTCTAGTGGGGGGAGCTTTCTTT.

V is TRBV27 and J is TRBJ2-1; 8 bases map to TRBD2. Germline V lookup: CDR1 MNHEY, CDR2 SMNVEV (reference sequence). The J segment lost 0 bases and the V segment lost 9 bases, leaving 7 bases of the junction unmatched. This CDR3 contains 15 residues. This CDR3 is CASRLAFSSYNEQFF. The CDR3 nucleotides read TGTGCCAGTCGACTAGCGTTTAGCTCCTACAATGAGCAGTTCTTC.

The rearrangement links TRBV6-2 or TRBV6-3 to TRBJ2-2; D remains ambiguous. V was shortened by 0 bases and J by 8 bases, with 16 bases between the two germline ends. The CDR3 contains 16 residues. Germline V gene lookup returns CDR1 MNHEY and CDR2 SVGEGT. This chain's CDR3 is CASSYSSRHPGGELFF. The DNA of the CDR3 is TGTGCCAGCAGTTACTCGAGCCGACACCCAGGTGGGGAGCTGTTTTTT.

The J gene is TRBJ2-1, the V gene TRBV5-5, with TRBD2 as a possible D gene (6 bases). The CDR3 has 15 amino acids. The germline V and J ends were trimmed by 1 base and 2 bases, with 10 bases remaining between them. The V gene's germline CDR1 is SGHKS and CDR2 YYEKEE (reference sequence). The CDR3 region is CASSLRESTYNEQFF. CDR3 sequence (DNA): TGTGCCAGCAGCTTGCGGGAGAGTACCTACAATGAGCAGTTCTTC. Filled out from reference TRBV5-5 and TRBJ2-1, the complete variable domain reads DAGVTQSPTHLIKTRGQQVTLRCSPISGHKSVSWYQQVLGQGPQFIFQYYEKEERGRGNFPDRFSARQFPNYSSELNVNALLLGDSALYLCASSLRESTYNEQFFGPGTRLTVL.

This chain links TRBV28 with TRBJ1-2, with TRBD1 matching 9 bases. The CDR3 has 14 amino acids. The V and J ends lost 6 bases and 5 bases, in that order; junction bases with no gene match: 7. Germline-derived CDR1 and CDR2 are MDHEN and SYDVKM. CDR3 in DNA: TGTGCCAGCAGAAAATACAGGGGGCAGTATGGCTACACCTTC. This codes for CASRKYRGQYGYTF.

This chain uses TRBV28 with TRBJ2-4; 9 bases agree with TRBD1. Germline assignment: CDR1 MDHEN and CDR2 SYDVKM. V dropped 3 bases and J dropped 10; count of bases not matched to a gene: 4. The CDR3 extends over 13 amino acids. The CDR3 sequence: CASSLFGTGIQYF. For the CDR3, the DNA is TGTGCCAGCAGTTTGTTCGGGACAGGGATTCAGTACTTC.

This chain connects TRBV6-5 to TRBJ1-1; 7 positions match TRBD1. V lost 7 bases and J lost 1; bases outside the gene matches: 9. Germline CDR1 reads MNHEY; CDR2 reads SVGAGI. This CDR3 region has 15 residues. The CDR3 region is CASTAMEGANTEAFF. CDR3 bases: TGTGCCAGCACCGCCATGGAGGGGGCGAACACTGAAGCTTTCTTT.

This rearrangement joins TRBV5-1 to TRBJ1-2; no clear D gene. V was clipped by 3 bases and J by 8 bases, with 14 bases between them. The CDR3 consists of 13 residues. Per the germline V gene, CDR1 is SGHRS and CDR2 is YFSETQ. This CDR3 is CASSSGEYGGYTF. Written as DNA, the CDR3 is TGCGCCAGCAGCTCCGGGGAGTACGGGGGCTACACCTTC. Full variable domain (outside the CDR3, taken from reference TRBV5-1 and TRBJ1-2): KAGVTQTPRYLIKTRGQQVTLSCSPISGHRSVSWYQQTPGQGLQFLFEYFSETQRNKGNFPGRFSGRQFSNSRSEMNVSTLELGDSALYLCASSSGEYGGYTFGSGTRLTVV.

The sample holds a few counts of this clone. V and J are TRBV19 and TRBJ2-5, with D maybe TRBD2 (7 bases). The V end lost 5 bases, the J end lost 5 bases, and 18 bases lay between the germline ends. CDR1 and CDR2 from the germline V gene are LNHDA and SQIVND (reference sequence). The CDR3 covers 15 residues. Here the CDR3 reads CASSPRWGGAETQYF. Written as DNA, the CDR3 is TGTGCCAGTAGTCCCCGGTGGGGGGGGGCGGAGACCCAGTACTTC.